This TCR beta chain was sequenced during a study of T cell responses to AZD1222 COVID-19 vaccine. As regards this clone: Its antigen is not identified.

Germline V gene sequence: CDR1 MNHEY, CDR2 SVGAGI. V trimming: 3 bases; J trimming: 8 bases; junction bases outside the gene matches: 8. This CDR3 comprises 16 residues. Study outcomes and limitations: Spike-specific TCR breadth and depth both grew after two AZD1222 doses.

Sequenced by immunoSEQ multiplex PCR; TCRdb stores in-frame clones only, minus some. The table records tens of thousands of clones, more than 75% of them present only once. Sequenced material: peripheral blood, taken on day 0 of AZD1222 vaccination. The clonotype was recovered from an adult in good health. The chain links TRBV6-5 to TRBJ2-1; 12 nucleotides line up with TRBD2. The CDR3 DNA is TGTGCCAGCAGTTATTCCACTAGCGGGGGGCCTTATGAGCAGTTCTTC. It yields the protein CASSYSTSGGPYEQFF.